This T cell receptor (beta chain) appears in the sequencing data of a study of shared clonotypes between healthy human individuals (TCRdb year 2020). As for the study more broadly: A couple of women and three men aged 18 to 49 years were included in the cohort. Blood TCR repertoires of five healthy adults were deeply sequenced to estimate repertoire size and the extent of clonotype sharing between individuals. For each donor, CD4 naive and CD4 memory were each given three plates, CD8 naive was given two plates, and CD8 memory was given one plate. Leukapheresis yielded between about 0.9 and 8.9 billion PBMCs per donor. To increase sequencing depth and limit assay-specific biases, different laboratories used diverse techniques to prepare libraries and sequence TCR repertoires.

For the CD8 naive samples, CD45RO-negative cells were positively selected for CCR7, yielding a CD45RA+CCR7+ population from which TemRA cells were excluded. Healthy HIV-negative adults with no recently reported acute infections or vaccinations were included as donors. Every donor was a Caucasian adult residing in Nashville, Tennessee, USA. Blood was obtained by leukapheresis, after which PBMCs were separated by Ficoll-Histopaque density gradient centrifugation and cryopreserved in liquid nitrogen vapor phase. Purity and quantity of every magnetically sorted T cell population were checked by analytical flow cytometry. Genomic DNA was isolated from every sorted fraction and measured by UV absorbance on a Nanodrop 2000c. Using the deep immunoSEQ assay, multiplex PCR amplified TCR CDR3 regions from genomic DNA. Extracted genomic DNA from each cell subset was distributed evenly across all wells of several immunoSEQ 96-well plates, and each plate was treated as a replicate. For sorted subsets, roughly 190 ng of genomic DNA, equivalent to about 30,000 T cell genomes, went into each replicate PCR. Purified libraries were quantified with a Qubit 3.0 fluorometer, sized on a Bioanalyzer 2100, and re-quantified with the KAPA Library Quantification kit. Every immunoSEQ 96-well plate was sequenced on a separate single-read 150-cycle Illumina NextSeq 550 flow cell. The paper's processing steps were these. Because the immunoSEQ output included only junctional sequences and no quality scores, the filtering could not be the same as the filtering used for full-length reads. To assign V/J genes and CDR3, sequences were annotated using PyIR, a Python wrapper for IgBLAST v1.9, with IMGT germline references. Reads were removed for weak V/J assignments (E-value above 1e-6), missing CDR3, stop codons, out-of-frame junctions, or ambiguous translated residues. A V3J clonotype was defined by an identical inferred V gene, J gene, and CDR3 amino acid sequence. Percentage overlap between repertoires was calculated by dividing the number of shared unique clonotypes by the size of the smaller repertoire. RTK rarefaction, the Chao1 estimator, and Recon v2.1 estimates of unobserved clonotypes were used to assess repertoire richness. Generation probabilities were computed with OLGA for all TCRbeta clonotypes obtained by the gDNA method from several donors. In TCRdb, the immuneACCESS table is reduced to in-frame sequences with V and J assigned. These tables do not hold every clone; where another copy was compared, an unresolved V gene accounts for under half, and the others remain unexplained. V, J and clone size were drawn from that table, and D and trimming were deduced from the DNA. The sample table contains hundreds of thousands of clones; only one count was recorded for roughly nine tenths of them. The biggest ten clones account for 24% of the sample.

General study outcomes and caveats: The small number of donors limited the genetic and exposure-history diversity represented. Naive subsets generally had larger estimated clonotype richness than memory subsets did. Compared with non-shared clonotypes, the clonotypes found in all four sorted-subset donors had higher generation probabilities. Even with the large sequencing depth, rarefaction of the sorted-subset datasets indicated that sequencing was incomplete. Sampling was limited to blood, and TCR repertoires in tissue likely differ from TCR repertoires in blood. Pairwise subsampling led to the expectation that sequencing depth would affect the degree of clonotype sharing among donors. Sharing across several donors was observed for around 5% of naive CD4, over 3% of naive CD8, about 2.5% of memory CD4, and about 0.4% of memory CD8 clonotypes.

CDR1 and CDR2 are drawn from the germline V gene (reference sequence): SEHNR, FQNEAQ. The CDR3 contains 17 residues, cysteine and phenylalanine counted. On this clone itself: Its antigen is unknown. No DNA is shown, since the ends of the CDR3 on it are uncertain; the CDR3 is the one TCRdb lists.

The chain was built from TRBV7-9 and TRBJ2-7. The source material was naive CD8+ T cells sorted from blood. Per the publication, the cell subset or site label means: CD45RA+CCR7+. This clonotype was obtained from a man under 40 in good health. The CDR3 in this case is CASSLESVGGGTRRPYF.